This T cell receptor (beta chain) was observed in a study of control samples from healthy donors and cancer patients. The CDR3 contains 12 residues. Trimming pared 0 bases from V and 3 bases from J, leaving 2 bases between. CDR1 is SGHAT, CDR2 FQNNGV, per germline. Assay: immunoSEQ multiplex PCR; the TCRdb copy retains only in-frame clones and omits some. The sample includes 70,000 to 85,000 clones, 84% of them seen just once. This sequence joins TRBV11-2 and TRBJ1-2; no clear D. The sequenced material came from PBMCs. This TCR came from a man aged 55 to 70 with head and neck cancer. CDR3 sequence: CASSLDHYGYTF. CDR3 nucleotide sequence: TGTGCCAGCAGCTTAGATCACTATGGCTACACCTTC.